This TCR beta chain was identified in a study of T cell responses to AZD1222 COVID-19 vaccine. Regarding the study as a whole: The donor cohort was predominantly white British with a female majority, and clonal diversity may have been underestimated. At study baseline, merely several AZD1222 recipients were seropositive. Among spike-specific TCRs, nearly half reportedly target unmutated variant regions.

Method: immunoSEQ multiplex PCR; TCRdb's copy keeps in-frame clones and lacks some. The sample has 95,000 to 150,000 clones; 85% to 90% are singletons. CDR1 SGHAT and CDR2 FQDESV come from the germline V gene (reference sequence). The CDR3 consists of 13 residues. Trimming at V came to 9 bases and at J to 4 bases, leaving 4 bases not matched to a gene. Details on this clone: The antigen is unknown.

The gene calls are TRBV11-1 and TRBJ2-5, with 11 bases identical to TRBD1. This sequence originates from an adult in good health. This sample comprised peripheral blood, obtained on day 0 of AZD1222 vaccination. CDR3 sequence: CASTGTGGETQYF. The CDR3 nucleotides read TGTGCCAGTACCGGGACAGGGGGAGAGACCCAGTACTTC.